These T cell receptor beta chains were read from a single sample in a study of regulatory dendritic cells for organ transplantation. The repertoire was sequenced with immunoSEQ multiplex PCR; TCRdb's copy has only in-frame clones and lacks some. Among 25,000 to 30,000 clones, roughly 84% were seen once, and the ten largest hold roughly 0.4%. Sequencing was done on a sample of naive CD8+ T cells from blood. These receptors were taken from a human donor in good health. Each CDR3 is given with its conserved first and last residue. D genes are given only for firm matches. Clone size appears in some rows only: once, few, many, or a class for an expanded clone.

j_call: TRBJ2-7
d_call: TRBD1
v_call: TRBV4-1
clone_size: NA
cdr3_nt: TGCGCCAGCAGCCCCCGACAGGGTAGGGTCAACGAGCAGTACTTC
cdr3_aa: CASSPRQGRVNEQYF

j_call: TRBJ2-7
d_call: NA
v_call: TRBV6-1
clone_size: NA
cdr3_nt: TGTGCCAGCAGTGACCGCGGGGCGGCCTACGAGCAGTACTTC
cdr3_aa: CASSDRGAAYEQYF

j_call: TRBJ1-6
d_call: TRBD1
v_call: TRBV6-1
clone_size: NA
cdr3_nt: TGTGCCAGCAGTGACTCCAGGGGGCTGGGATCACCCCTCCACTTT
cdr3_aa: CASSDSRGLGSPLHF

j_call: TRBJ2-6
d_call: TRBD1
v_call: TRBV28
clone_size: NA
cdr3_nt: TGTGCCAGCAGTTTATTCGGACAGGGGGCGTCTGGGGCCAACGTCCTGACTTTC
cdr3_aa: CASSLFGQGASGANVLTF

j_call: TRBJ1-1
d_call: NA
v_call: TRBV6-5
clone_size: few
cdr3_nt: TGTGCCAGCAGTTACTCGGAGGGAGCTGAAGCTTTCTTT
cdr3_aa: CASSYSEGAEAFF

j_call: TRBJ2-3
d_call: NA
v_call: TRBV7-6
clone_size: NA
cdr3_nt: TGTGCCAGCAGCTTAGCGGGGGGTTCAGATACGCAGTATTTT
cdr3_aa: CASSLAGGSDTQYF

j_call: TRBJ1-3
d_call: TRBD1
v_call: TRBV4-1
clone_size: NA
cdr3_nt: TGCGCCAGCAGCCAGGACAGGGCGTTGTCAGACACCATATATTTT
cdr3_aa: CASSQDRALSDTIYF

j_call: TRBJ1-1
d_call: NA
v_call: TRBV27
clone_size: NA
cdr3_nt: TGTGCCAGCAGTTTGGCCCGGGACACTGAAGCTTTCTTT
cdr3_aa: CASSLARDTEAFF

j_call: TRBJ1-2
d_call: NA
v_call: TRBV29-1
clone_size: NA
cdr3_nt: TGCAGCGTCCCGTCGCAGGGGCTCTATGGCTACACCTTC
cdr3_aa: CSVPSQGLYGYTF

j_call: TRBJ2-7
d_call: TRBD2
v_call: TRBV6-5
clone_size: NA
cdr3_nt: TGTGCCTCCACCGGGCTAGCGGCCGACGAGCAGTACTTC
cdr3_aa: CASTGLAADEQYF

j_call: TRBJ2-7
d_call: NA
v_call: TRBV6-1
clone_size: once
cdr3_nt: TGTGCCAGCAGTGAAGACCAGACACGGCTTGGGGCTTACGAGCAGTACTTC
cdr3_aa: CASSEDQTRLGAYEQYF

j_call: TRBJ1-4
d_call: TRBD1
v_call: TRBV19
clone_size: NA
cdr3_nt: TGTGCCAGTAGTATCACCCCCCTCTGGACAGGGGAAAGAGGGTCAAATGAAAAACTGTTTTTT
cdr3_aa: CASSITPLWTGERGSNEKLFF

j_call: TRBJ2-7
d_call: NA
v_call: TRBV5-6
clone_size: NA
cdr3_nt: TGTGCCAGCTGGGAGGGGGGAGGACCCTCCTACGAGCAGTACTTC
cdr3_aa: CASWEGGGPSYEQYF

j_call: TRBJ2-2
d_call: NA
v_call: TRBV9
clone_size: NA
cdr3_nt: TGTGCCAGCAGCGGCAGGGTCAGGGAGCTGTTTTTT
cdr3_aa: CASSGRVRELFF

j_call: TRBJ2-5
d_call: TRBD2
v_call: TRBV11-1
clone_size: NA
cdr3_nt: TGTGCCAGCAGCTCATCGATAGCGGGGGTACAAGAGACCCAGTACTTC
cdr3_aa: CASSSSIAGVQETQYF

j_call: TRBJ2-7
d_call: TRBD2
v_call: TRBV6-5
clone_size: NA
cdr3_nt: TGTGCCAGCAGTATCACTAGCGGGGGGACCTACGAGCAGTACTTC
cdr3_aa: CASSITSGGTYEQYF

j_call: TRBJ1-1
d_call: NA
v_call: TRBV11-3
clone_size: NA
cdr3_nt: TGTGCCAGCAGCCGTAGGGGGGGTCAGCTCACTGAAGCTTTCTTT
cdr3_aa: CASSRRGGQLTEAFF

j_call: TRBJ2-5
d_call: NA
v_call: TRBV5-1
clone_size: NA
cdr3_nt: TGCGCCAGCAGCTCCGAGGAGGGGCCAGAGACCCAGTACTTC
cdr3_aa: CASSSEEGPETQYF

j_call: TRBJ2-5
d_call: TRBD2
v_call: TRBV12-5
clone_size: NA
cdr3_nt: TGTGCTAGTGGAAGCGGGGGAGAGACCCAGTACTTC
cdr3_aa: CASGSGGETQYF

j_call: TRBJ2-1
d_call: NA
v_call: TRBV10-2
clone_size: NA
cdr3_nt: TGCGCCAGCAGTGAGTTACTAGCTCGTGAGCAGTTCTTC
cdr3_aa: CASSELLAREQFF

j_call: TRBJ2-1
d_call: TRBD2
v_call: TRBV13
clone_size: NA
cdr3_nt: TGTGCCAGCACCCGTGATACGAGGGGAGGGGACAATGAGCAGTTCTTC
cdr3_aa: CASTRDTRGGDNEQFF

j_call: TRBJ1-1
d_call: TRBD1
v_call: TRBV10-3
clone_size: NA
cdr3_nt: TGTGCCATCAGTGCCGCCGGACAGGGGAAGAACACTGAAGCTTTCTTT
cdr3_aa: CAISAAGQGKNTEAFF

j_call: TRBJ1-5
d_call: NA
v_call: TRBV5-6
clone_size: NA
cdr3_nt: TGTGCCAGCAGCTTGGCAGGGGATAATCAGCCCCAGCATTTT
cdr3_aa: CASSLAGDNQPQHF

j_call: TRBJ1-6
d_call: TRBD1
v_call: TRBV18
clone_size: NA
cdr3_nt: TGTGCCAGCTCACCTTACTCGGACAGGAGCACCTATAATTCACCCCTCCACTTT
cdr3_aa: CASSPYSDRSTYNSPLHF

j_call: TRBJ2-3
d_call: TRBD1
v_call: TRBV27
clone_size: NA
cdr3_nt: TGTGCCAGCCAAACGGGACAGGGCCGGTACGGGCCCACAGATACGCAGTATTTT
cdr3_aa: CASQTGQGRYGPTDTQYF

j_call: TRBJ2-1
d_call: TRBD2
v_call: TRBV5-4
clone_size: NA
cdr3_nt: TGTGCCAGCAGCCCGGGGACTAGCGGGGATATGAGCTCCTACAATGAGCAGTTCTTC
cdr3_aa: CASSPGTSGDMSSYNEQFF

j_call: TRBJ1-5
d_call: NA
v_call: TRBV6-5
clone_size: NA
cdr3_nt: TGTGCCAGCCAGTGGGAGAGCAATCAGCCCCAGCATTTT
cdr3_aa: CASQWESNQPQHF

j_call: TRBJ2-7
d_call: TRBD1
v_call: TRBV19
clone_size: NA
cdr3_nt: TGTGCCAGTAGAGGGACAGGGTCCTACGAGCAGTACTTC
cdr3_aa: CASRGTGSYEQYF

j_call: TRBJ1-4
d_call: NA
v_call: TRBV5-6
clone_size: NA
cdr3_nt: TGTGCCAGCAGCTTGGGGCAAGATAATGAAAAACTGTTTTTT
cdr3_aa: CASSLGQDNEKLFF

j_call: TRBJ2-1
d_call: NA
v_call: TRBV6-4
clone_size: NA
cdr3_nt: TGTGCCAGCAGTGACGGCTTCCCCACCTCCTACAATGAGCAGTTCTTC
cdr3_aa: CASSDGFPTSYNEQFF

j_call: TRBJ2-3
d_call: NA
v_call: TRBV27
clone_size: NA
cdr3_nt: TGTGCCAGCAGTTCGACTAATCGGCGCACAGATACGCAGTATTTT
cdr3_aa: CASSSTNRRTDTQYF

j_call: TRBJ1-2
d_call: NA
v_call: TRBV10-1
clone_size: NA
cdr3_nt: TGCGCCAGCAGTGACTCCCGTTCAGGGTTATTAGGATGTTGGGGCCCCTATGGCTACACCTTC
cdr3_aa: CASSDSRSGLLGCWGPYGYTF

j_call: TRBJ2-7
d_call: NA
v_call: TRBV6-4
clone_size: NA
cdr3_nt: TGTGCCAGCAGTGAAGCGGGGCAGTACTTC
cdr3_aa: CASSEAGQYF

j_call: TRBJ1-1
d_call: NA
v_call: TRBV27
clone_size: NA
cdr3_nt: TGTGCCAGCAGTTTATACGGGGAGGGGACTGAAGCTTTCTTT
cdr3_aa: CASSLYGEGTEAFF

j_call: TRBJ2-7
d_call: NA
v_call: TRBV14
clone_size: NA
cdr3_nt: TGTGCCAGCAGCTCCGGGACACTAGTCCTCTACGAGCAGTACTTC
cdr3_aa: CASSSGTLVLYEQYF

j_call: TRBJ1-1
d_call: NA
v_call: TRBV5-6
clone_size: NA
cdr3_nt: TGTGCCAGCAGCTTGGCACAGAACACTGAAGCTTTCTTT
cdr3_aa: CASSLAQNTEAFF

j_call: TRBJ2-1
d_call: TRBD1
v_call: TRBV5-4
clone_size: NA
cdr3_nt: TGTGCCAGCAGCCCCGACAGGGGGGGGAATCTCAATGAGCAGTTCTTC
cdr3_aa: CASSPDRGGNLNEQFF

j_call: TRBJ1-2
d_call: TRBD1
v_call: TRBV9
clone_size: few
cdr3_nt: TGTGCCAGCAGCGGATACAGGGGGCTTGTTAACTATGGCTACACCTTC
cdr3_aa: CASSGYRGLVNYGYTF

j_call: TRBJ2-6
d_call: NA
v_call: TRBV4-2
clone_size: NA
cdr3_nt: TGTGCCAGCAGCCAGGGAGGCGTGGGGGCTGGGGCCAACGTCCTGACTTTC
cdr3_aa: CASSQGGVGAGANVLTF

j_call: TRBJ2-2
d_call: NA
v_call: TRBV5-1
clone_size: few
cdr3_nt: TGCGCCAGCAGCTCCCGACAGAATCCGAACACCGGGGAGCTGTTTTTT
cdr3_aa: CASSSRQNPNTGELFF

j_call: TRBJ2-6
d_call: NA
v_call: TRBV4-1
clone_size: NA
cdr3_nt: TGCGCCAGCAGCCAAGATGACAGCTCTGGGGCCAACGTCCTGACTTTC
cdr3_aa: CASSQDDSSGANVLTF

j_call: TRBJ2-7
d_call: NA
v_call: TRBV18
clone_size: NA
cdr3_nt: TGTGCCAGCTCACCCCCAGGAACCTACGAGCAGTACTTC
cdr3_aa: CASSPPGTYEQYF

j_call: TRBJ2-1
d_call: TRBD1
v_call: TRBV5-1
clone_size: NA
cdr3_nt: TGCGCCAGCAGCTTGGGGGACAGGGGCCACAATGAGCAGTTCTTC
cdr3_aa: CASSLGDRGHNEQFF

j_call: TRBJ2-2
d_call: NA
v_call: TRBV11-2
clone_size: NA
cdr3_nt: TGTGCCAGCAGCTCGGGGAACGGGGAGCTGTTTTTT
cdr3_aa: CASSSGNGELFF

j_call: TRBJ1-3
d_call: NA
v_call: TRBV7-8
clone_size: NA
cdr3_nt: TGTGCCAGCAGCTCCTCTTGGACAGTCGACTCCGGAAACACCATATATTTT
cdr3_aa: CASSSSWTVDSGNTIYF

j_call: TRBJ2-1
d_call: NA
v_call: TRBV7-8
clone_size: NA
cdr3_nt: TGTGCCAGCAGCTTATGGCAGGGCGATGAGCAGTTCTTC
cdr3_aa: CASSLWQGDEQFF

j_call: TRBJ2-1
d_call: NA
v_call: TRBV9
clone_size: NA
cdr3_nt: TGTGCCAGCAGCGTAGTGGGGGCGGCCTACAATGAGCAGTTCTTC
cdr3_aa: CASSVVGAAYNEQFF

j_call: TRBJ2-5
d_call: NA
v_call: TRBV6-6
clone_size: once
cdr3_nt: TGTGCCAGCAACCCCTCAGGAGGCCAAGAGACCCAGTACTTC
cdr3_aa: CASNPSGGQETQYF

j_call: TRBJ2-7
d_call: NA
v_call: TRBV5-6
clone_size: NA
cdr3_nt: TGTGCCAGCAGCTTGACAGGCAGCTACGAGCAGTACTTC
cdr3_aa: CASSLTGSYEQYF

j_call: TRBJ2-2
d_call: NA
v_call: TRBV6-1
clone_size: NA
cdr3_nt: TGTGCCAGCAGTGAAATCCGGGTCGACGGGGAGCTGTTTTTT
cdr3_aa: CASSEIRVDGELFF

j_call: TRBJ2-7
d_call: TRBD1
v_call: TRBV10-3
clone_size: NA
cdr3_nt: TGTGCCATCACCACCGGGACAGCCTACGAGCAGTACTTC
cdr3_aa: CAITTGTAYEQYF

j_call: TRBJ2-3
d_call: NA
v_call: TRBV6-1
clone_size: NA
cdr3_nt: TGTGCCAGCAGTGCCCAGGAGGGCGGAATCACAGATACGCAGTATTTT
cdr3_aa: CASSAQEGGITDTQYF

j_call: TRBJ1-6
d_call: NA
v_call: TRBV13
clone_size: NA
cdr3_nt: TGTGCCAGCAGCTCAACAGGGACTAGTAGTTCACCCCTCCACTTT
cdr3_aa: CASSSTGTSSSPLHF

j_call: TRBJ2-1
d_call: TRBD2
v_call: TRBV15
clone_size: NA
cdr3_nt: TGTGCCACCAGCAGAGGAAGACAAGCGGGGAGCTACAATGAGCAGTTCTTC
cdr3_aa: CATSRGRQAGSYNEQFF